This passage covers 3 T cell receptor beta chains from one sample sequenced in a study of blood T cell repertoires in COVID-19 (TCRdb year 2020). The library was made by the immunoSEQ multiplex PCR assay. This immuneACCESS table, as held by TCRdb, lists in-frame sequences with V and J called but not all clones. Of the missing ones, under half trace to an unresolved V gene in checked studies; the others have no known cause. The table for this sample lists roughly 300,000 clones; approximately 85% of them were counted only once. The leading ten clones occupy around 1.5% of the sample. The sequencing input was peripheral blood. The receptors were sampled from a woman between 50 and 59 years old with acute or convalescent COVID-19.

A note on this clone: Within the sample, other DNA sequences also encode this same CDR3. The chain employs TRBV7-2 and TRBJ2-1; tentative D call: TRBD2 (6 bases). This CDR3 has 14 residues. Germline V gene sequence: CDR1 SGHTA, CDR2 FQGNSA. CDR3: CASSRGSSYNEQFF. In DNA form, the CDR3 reads TGTGCTTCCTCCCGGGGGAGCTCCTACAATGAGCAGTTCTTC.

The chain uses TRBV5-1 and TRBJ1-2, with 8 bases aligning to TRBD1. Germline V gene sequence: CDR1 SGHRS, CDR2 YFSETQ. J lost 4 bases, V lost 4 bases, and 6 bases had no gene match. The CDR3 extends over 14 amino acids. In DNA form, the CDR3 reads TGCGCCAGCAGCCCAGGACAGGGTGCCTATGGCTACACCTTC. This sequence encodes CASSPGQGAYGYTF.

The gene calls are TRBV6-5 and TRBJ1-4; D is possibly TRBD1 (6 bases). The CDR3 contains 15 residues. Germline loops: CDR1 MNHEY, CDR2 SVGAGI. Trimming pared 8 bases from V and 5 bases from J, leaving 18 bases between. CDR3 in DNA: TGTGCCAGCGCTCTAGGGGGAATCCGGAATGAAAAACTGTTTTTT. As protein: CASALGGIRNEKLFF.